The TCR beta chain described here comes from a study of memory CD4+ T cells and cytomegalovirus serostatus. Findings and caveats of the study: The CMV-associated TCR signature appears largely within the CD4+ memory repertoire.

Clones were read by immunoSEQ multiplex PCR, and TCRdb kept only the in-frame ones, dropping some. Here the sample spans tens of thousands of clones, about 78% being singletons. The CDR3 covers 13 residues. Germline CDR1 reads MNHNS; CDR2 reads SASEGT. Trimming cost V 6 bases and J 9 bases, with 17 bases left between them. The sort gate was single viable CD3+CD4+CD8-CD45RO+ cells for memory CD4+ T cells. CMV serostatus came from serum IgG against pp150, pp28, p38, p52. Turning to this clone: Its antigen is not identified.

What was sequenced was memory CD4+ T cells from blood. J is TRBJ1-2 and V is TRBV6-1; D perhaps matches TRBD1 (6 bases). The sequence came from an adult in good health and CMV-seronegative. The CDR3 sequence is CASRETGLVSYTF. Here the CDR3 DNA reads TGTGCCAGCAGGGAAACAGGGTTGGTAAGCTACACCTTC.